What follows are 6 T cell receptor beta chains derived from one specimen sequenced in a study of blood T cell repertoires in COVID-19. The repertoire was sequenced with immunoSEQ multiplex PCR; TCRdb's copy has only in-frame clones and lacks some. The table lists roughly 86,000 clones, around four fifths of them singletons, with 3% to 3.5% in the top ten. Sequenced: peripheral blood. The origin of the receptors is a man aged 50 to 60 with acute or convalescent COVID-19.

The V gene is TRBV6-5, the J gene TRBJ1-1, with D maybe TRBD1 (5 bases). The length of the CDR3 is 12 residues. Germline assignment: CDR1 MNHEY and CDR2 SVGAGI. V shed 2 bases and J shed 6 bases, with 7 bases lying between them. CDR3 DNA sequence: TGTGCCAGCAGTTACAACAGGCCTGAAGCTTTCTTT. Translation: CASSYNRPEAFF.

The gene calls are TRBV20-1 and TRBJ2-3; D possibly corresponds to TRBD2 (5 bases). Looked up from germline, CDR1 is DFQATT and CDR2 is SNEGSKA (reference sequence). Trimming stripped 4 bases from V and 8 bases from J, with 10 bases between. This CDR3 is built from 11 residues. The CDR3 DNA is TGCAGTGCTAAACTAGTTGGTACGCAGTATTTT. This sequence encodes CSAKLVGTQYF.

This clone was detected only once. The chain combines TRBV2 with TRBJ1-2, with 8 bases aligning to TRBD1. Germline CDR1 reads SNHLY; CDR2 reads FYNNEI. The CDR3 sequence is 13 residues long. Unmatched junction bases numbered 3, after V lost 5 bases and J lost 4 bases. The CDR3 region is CASSSTGAYGYTF. For the CDR3, the DNA is TGTGCCAGCAGTTCGACAGGGGCCTATGGCTACACCTTC.

In this sample, this clone turned up a few times. The chain employs TRBV27 and TRBJ1-1; D remains unclear. The CDR3 totals 13 residues. Between the trimmed V and J ends, which lost 6 bases and 3 bases, there was a span of 11 bases. The V gene's germline CDR1 is MNHEY and CDR2 SMNVEV (reference sequence). The CDR3 region is CASSPGSHTEAFF. Here the CDR3 DNA reads TGTGCCAGCAGCCCCGGGAGCCACACTGAAGCTTTCTTT.

This clone has only one observation. The V gene is TRBV6-4, the J gene TRBJ1-2; D is ambiguous. V was trimmed by 3 bases and J by 4 bases, leaving 12 bases between them. Germline V gene lookup returns CDR1 MRHNA and CDR2 SNTAGT. The CDR3 contains 14 residues. The CDR3 spells CASSETATSYGYTF. In DNA form, the CDR3 reads TGTGCCAGCAGTGAAACAGCTACCAGCTATGGCTACACCTTC.

The chain links TRBV20-1 to TRBJ2-3; 9 bases align to TRBD2. The CDR3 runs 15 residues. Per the germline V gene, CDR1 is DFQATT and CDR2 is SNEGSKA (reference sequence). J gave up 4 bases and V 3 bases, and 8 bases lay outside the gene matches. The CDR3 is CSASTAGGRADTQYF. For the CDR3, the DNA is TGCAGTGCTAGTACGGCGGGGGGGCGCGCAGATACGCAGTATTTT.